The clone carrying this T cell receptor (beta chain) was detected only a few times. Its antigen is currently unknown. This entry belongs to a study of cytomegalovirus exposure and HLA in healthy donors. Overall study context: Samples from HLA-typed donors yielded about 85 million unique TCRs in an early data release.

With 60 Vbeta and 13 Jbeta primers, the PCR was carried out. Profiled with immunoSEQ multiplex PCR; TCRdb holds only in-frame clones, not every one. The sample lists 85,000 to 100,000 clones, around four fifths occurring once. Overall study findings and caveats: In most subjects, TCR beta sequences reportedly gave accurate predictions of HLA-A and HLA-B alleles. Among TCR beta chains, those listed as cytomegalovirus-associated numbered around 160.

The material sequenced was PBMCs. This sequence was found in a man between 35 and 55 years old in good health and CMV-seropositive.

This CDR3 reads CASSLNVRQGADQPQHF. Written as DNA, the CDR3 is TGTGCCAGCAGCTTGAATGTCCGGCAGGGGGCGGATCAGCCCCAGCATTTT. The chain recombines TRBV5-6 with TRBJ1-5, with 8 bases fitting TRBD1. In germline, CDR1 is SGHDT, CDR2 YYEEEE. The CDR3 totals 17 residues. The V and J ends lost 1 base and 5 bases, in that order; junction bases with no gene match: 11.